This TCR beta chain originates from a study of CXCR3-negative and CXCR3-positive naive CD8 T cells. Study context: The study obtained approximately 130 million TRB reads, about 1.5 +/- 0.3 million per library.

UMI-tagged TRB cDNA libraries were built via 5' RACE. From its re-call of the 5' RACE reads, TCRdb lists each CDR3 protein once, without DNA. The sample data list 50,000 to 65,000 distinct CDR3 sequences. Findings and limits, study-wide: Hydrophobicity was higher for TRB CDR3s found in CXCR3-positive naive cells than in CXCR3-negative naive cells. For memory CD8+ cells diversity was much lower, but both naive subsets had comparably high diversity.

Using triplicate sorts, 300,000 cells were collected each time from every CD8+ T cell subset. Comments on this clonotype: Its cognate antigen is unknown.

The V gene's germline CDR1 is SQVTM and CDR2 ANQGSEA. The CDR3 is 14 residues long. The chain carries TRBV29-1 and TRBJ2-3. The sequence came from a human donor in good health. Some clones in this sample may be carry-over from other donors' samples. Sequencing was carried out using naive CXCR3- CD8+ T cells from blood. Sample subset: CD45RO-CCR7+CD27+CD95- naive CD8+ T cells lacking CXCR3 (TNR3-). CDR3: CSVDADRYADTQYF.